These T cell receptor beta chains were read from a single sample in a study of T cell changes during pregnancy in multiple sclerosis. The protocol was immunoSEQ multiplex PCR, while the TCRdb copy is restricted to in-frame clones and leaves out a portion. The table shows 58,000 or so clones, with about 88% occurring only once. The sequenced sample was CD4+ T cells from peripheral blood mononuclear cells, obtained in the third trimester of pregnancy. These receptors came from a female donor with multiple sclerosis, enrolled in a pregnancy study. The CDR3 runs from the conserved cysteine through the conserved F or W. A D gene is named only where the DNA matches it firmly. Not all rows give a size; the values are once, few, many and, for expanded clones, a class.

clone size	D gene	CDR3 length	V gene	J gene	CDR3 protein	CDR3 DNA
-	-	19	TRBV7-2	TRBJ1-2	CASSLAAGGRGVDSYGYTF	TGTGCCAGCAGCTTAGCCGCGGGTGGCAGGGGAGTTGATTCCTATGGCTACACCTTC
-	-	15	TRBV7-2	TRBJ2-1	CASSRGRQEGNEQFF	TGTGCCAGCAGCCGCGGGAGACAGGAGGGGAATGAGCAGTTCTTC
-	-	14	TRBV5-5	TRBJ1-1	CASSPGRSNTEAFF	TGTGCCAGCAGCCCTGGGCGATCGAACACTGAAGCTTTCTTT
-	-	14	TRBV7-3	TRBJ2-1	CASSSPTVYNEQFF	TGTGCCAGCAGCTCGCCGACAGTTTACAATGAGCAGTTCTTC
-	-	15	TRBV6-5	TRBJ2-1	CASSLRGAPYNEQFF	TGTGCCAGCAGTTTACGGGGGGCCCCCTACAATGAGCAGTTCTTC
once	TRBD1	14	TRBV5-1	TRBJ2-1	CASSLDRGRNEQFF	TGCGCCAGCAGCTTGGACAGGGGGAGGAATGAGCAGTTCTTC
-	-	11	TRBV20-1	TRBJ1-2	CSAGQNYGYTF	TGCAGTGCTGGGCAGAATTATGGCTACACCTTC
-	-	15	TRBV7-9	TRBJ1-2	CASSLGVSGAYGYTF	TGTGCCAGCAGCTTAGGGGTGTCAGGGGCCTATGGCTACACCTTC
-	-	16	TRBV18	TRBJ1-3	CASSPPLDSSGNTIYF	TGTGCCAGCTCACCACCCCTGGACAGCTCTGGAAACACCATATATTTT
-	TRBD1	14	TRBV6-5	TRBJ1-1	CASRAGTGISEAFF	TGTGCCAGCAGGGCCGGGACAGGGATTTCGGAAGCTTTCTTT
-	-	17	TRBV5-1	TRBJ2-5	CASSLATRHTVQETQYF	TGCGCCAGCAGCTTGGCAACGCGCCACACAGTACAAGAGACCCAGTACTTC
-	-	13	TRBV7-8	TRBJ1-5	CASGRTGSQPQHF	TGTGCCAGCGGACGAACAGGGTCCCAGCCCCAGCATTTT
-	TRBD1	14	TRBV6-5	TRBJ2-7	CASSWGTGVGEQYF	TGTGCCAGCAGCTGGGGGACAGGGGTCGGCGAGCAGTACTTC
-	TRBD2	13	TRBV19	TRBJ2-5	CASSPSGQETQYF	TGTGCCAGTAGTCCTAGCGGCCAAGAGACCCAGTACTTC
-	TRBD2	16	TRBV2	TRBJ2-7	CASGPPTSVSSYEQYF	TGTGCCAGCGGACCCCCGACTAGCGTAAGCTCCTACGAGCAGTACTTC
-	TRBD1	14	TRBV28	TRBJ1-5	CASSSVTGDQPQHF	TGTGCCAGCAGTTCCGTGACAGGGGATCAGCCCCAGCATTTT
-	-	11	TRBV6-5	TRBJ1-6	CASRSRSPLHF	TGTGCCAGCAGGAGCAGGTCACCCCTCCACTTT
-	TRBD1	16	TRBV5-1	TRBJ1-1	CASSSHRGGGNTEAFF	TGCGCCAGCAGCTCACACAGGGGAGGCGGGAACACTGAAGCTTTCTTT
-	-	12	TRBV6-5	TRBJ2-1	CASSYTRDEQFF	TGTGCCAGCAGTTACACTCGGGATGAGCAGTTCTTC
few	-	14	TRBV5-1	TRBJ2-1	CASSLALVSHEQFF	TGCGCCAGCAGCTTAGCACTAGTAAGCCATGAGCAGTTCTTC
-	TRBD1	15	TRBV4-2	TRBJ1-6	CASSQGTGGRSPLHF	TGTGCCAGCAGCCAAGGGACAGGGGGCCGCTCACCCCTCCACTTT
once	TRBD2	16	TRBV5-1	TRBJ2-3	CASSPWGSGITDTQYF	TGCGCCAGCAGCCCGTGGGGTAGCGGGATCACAGATACGCAGTATTTT
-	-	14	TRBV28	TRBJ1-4	CASSQVATNEKLFF	TGTGCCAGCAGCCAGGTGGCAACTAATGAAAAACTGTTTTTT
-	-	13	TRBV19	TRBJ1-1	CASSMSVNTEAFF	TGTGCCAGTAGTATGTCGGTTAACACTGAAGCTTTCTTT
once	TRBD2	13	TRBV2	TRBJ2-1	CANSGEIYNEQFF	TGTGCCAACAGCGGGGAAATCTACAATGAGCAGTTCTTC
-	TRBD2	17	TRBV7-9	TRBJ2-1	CASSSLGLADDYNEQFF	TGTGCCAGCAGCTCGCTCGGACTAGCGGACGATTACAATGAGCAGTTCTTC
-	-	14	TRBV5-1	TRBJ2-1	CASSLDPSGREQFF	TGCGCCAGCAGCTTAGACCCCAGCGGACGCGAGCAGTTCTTC
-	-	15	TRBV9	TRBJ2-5	CASSVDRGGGETQYF	TGTGCCAGCAGCGTAGACAGGGGAGGAGGAGAGACCCAGTACTTC
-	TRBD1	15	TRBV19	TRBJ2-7	CASSIRGTGGEQQYF	TGTGCCAGTAGTATTCGGGGGACAGGGGGCGAGCAGCAGTACTTC
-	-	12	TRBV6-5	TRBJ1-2	CASSWTAYGYTF	TGTGCCAGCAGTTGGACAGCCTATGGCTACACCTTC
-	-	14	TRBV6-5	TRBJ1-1	CASSYGLTNTEAFF	TGTGCCAGCAGTTACGGGTTGACTAACACTGAAGCTTTCTTT
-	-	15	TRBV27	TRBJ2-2	CASRRMRVYTGELFF	TGTGCCAGCAGGAGAATGCGCGTGTACACCGGGGAGCTGTTTTTT
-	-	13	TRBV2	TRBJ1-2	CASTKSSGYGYTF	TGTGCCAGCACCAAAAGTTCGGGGTATGGCTACACCTTC